The text below deals with one TCR beta chain. Its antigen is unidentified. At one boundary the junction diverges from the germline segment, which might be a read error. cDNA specific to TCR beta was made from 500 ng of total RNA, with a constant-region primer employed for priming. Three nested multiplex PCR rounds of slightly modified ARM-PCR generated TCR beta libraries. Forward primers for TRBV1-TRBV30 and a C-beta reverse primer served the first two PCR rounds, at about 10 cycles each. Using its own MiXCR run on the multiplex PCR reads, TCRdb lists one record per CDR3 protein. The sample holds approximately 37,000 distinct CDR3 sequences, roughly 75% seen once. The CDR3 has 15 amino acids. Scientists recovered RNA and DNA together from roughly 20-30 mg of unsorted bulk tissue. The patients had histopathologically diagnosed primary liver carcinoma, and their disease was treated by surgical resection. The patients carried chronic HBV infection and had received no treatment.

The data derive from a study of tumor-infiltrating lymphocytes in primary liver carcinoma. Whole-study findings and limits: The study found tumor-adjacent and tumor-blood pairs overlapped less than tumor region pairs.

The chain carries TRBV12-3 or TRBV12-4 and TRBJ2-7; D is unclear. This TCR was sampled from a man in his forties or fifties with primary liver carcinoma and hepatitis B virus infection. Material for sequencing was tumor-adjacent normal liver tissue. CDR3 coding DNA: TGTGCTAGCAGTTTATTGATAGGGCTAAAGAACGAGTGGTACTTC. This translates into CASSLLIGLKNEWYF.